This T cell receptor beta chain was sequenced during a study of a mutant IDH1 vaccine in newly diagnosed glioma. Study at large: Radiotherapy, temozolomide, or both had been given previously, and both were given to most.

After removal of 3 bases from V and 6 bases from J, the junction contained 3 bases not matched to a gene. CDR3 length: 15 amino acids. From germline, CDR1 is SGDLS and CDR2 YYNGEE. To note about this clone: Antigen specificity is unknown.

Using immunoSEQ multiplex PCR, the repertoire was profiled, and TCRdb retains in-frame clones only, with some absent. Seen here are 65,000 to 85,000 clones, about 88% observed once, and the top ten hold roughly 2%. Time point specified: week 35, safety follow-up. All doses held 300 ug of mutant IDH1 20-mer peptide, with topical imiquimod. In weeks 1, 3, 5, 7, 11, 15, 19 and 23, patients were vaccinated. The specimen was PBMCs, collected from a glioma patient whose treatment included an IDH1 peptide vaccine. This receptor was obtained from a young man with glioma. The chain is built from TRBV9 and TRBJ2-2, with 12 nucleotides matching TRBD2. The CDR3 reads CASSGTSGAAGELFF. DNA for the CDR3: TGTGCCAGCAGCGGGACTAGCGGGGCCGCCGGGGAGCTGTTTTTT.